This T cell receptor (beta chain) originates from a study of shared clonotypes between healthy human individuals (TCRdb year 2020). About the investigation overall: The cohort comprised a couple of women and three men aged 18 to 49 years. To estimate repertoire size and how much clonotype sharing occurs between individuals, the study deeply sequenced the blood TCR repertoires of 4 to 6 healthy adults. Per donor, leukapheresis produced somewhere between about 0.85 and 9.5 billion PBMCs. For each donor, CD4 naive and CD4 memory were each given three plates, CD8 naive was given two plates, and CD8 memory was given one plate. Libraries were prepared and TCR repertoires were sequenced by different laboratories using diverse techniques, in order to increase sequencing depth and limit assay-specific biases.

What the work shows at the level of the full study, not this receptor alone: Roughly 5% of naive CD4, more than 3% of naive CD8, around 2.3% of memory CD4, and around 0.42% of memory CD8 clonotypes were shared across a few donors. Even with the large sequencing depth, rarefaction of the sorted-subset datasets indicated that sequencing was incomplete. Because the study included a small number of donors, the genetic and exposure-history diversity represented was limited. Compared with non-shared clonotypes, the clonotypes found in all four sorted-subset donors had higher generation probabilities. Only blood was sampled, and tissue TCR repertoires likely differ from those in blood. Based on pairwise subsampling, the degree of clonotype sharing among donors was expected to be affected by sequencing depth. Naive subsets generally had larger estimated clonotype richness than memory subsets.

Healthy HIV-negative adults with no recently reported acute infections or vaccinations were included as donors. Every donor was a Caucasian adult residing in Nashville, Tennessee, USA. CD4+ T cells were enriched by magnetic negative selection, after which naive cells were positively selected on CD45RA and the negative fraction was taken as the memory subset. Blood was collected by leukapheresis, and PBMCs were isolated by Ficoll-Histopaque density gradient centrifugation and then cryopreserved in liquid nitrogen vapor phase. Analytical flow cytometry was used to check the purity and quantity of each magnetically sorted T cell population. Each sorted fraction had its genomic DNA isolated and then quantified by UV absorbance on a Nanodrop 2000c. From the cysteine up to the phenylalanine, the CDR3 has a length of 14 residues. CDR3 DNA is the only sequence kept; it has 42 bases, read in frame from the first base. The V end loses 3 bases and the J end loses 2 bases, and a stretch of 14 bases separates them. From a lookup of the germline V gene (reference sequence), CDR1 and CDR2 are GTSNPN and SVGIG.

As to this clone: The antigen this receptor binds is unknown. No base quality information exists; no much larger clone differs at one position.

Using the deep immunoSEQ assay, multiplex PCR amplified TCR CDR3 regions from genomic DNA. Genomic DNA extracted from each cell subset was distributed evenly over all wells of several immunoSEQ 96-well plates, and each plate served as one replicate. For sorted subsets, approximately 190 ng genomic DNA, equal to some 30,000 T cell genomes, was loaded into each replicate PCR. Purified libraries were quantified with a Qubit 3.0 fluorometer, sized on a Bioanalyzer 2100, and re-quantified with the KAPA Library Quantification kit. Each immunoSEQ 96-well plate was sequenced on its own single-read 150-cycle Illumina NextSeq 550 flow cell. The published analysis was carried out like this. Because the immunoSEQ output held only junctional sequences and lacked quality scores, the filtering could not match the filtering applied to full-length reads. To assign V/J genes and CDR3, sequences were annotated against IMGT germline references using PyIR, a Python wrapper for IgBLAST v1.9. Reads were filtered out if the reads had weak V/J assignments (E-value above 1e-6), no CDR3, stop codons, out-of-frame junctions, or ambiguous translated residues. V3J clonotypes were defined as sequences sharing an identical inferred V gene, J gene, and CDR3 amino acid sequence. Percentage overlap between repertoires was computed as shared unique clonotypes divided by the size of the smaller repertoire. Repertoire richness was assessed with RTK rarefaction, the Chao1 estimator, and Recon v2.1 estimates of unobserved clonotypes. OLGA was used to compute generation probabilities for all TCRbeta clonotypes that the gDNA method yielded from a handful of donors. Imported from immuneACCESS, the table was reduced by TCRdb to in-frame sequences with V and J called. These copies leave out some clones; in studies compared against another copy, an unresolved V gene accounts for under half, and the cause of the remainder is not known. The DNA gave D and trimming, while V, J and clone size come from that table. The sample table lists about 660,000 clones, roughly 70% of them with a count of one. The ten most abundant clones make up over 1.5% of the sample.

Rearrangement joined TRBV30 to TRBJ2-7; too little of a D gene remains to name it. Sequenced material: memory CD4+ T cells sorted from blood. Per the publication, the cell subset or site label means: CD45RA-negative fraction. This receptor was obtained from a woman under 40 in good health. The sequence in DNA is TGTGCCTGGAGGAGGTCCTGGCGAACCTACGAGCAGTACTTC. It translates to CAWRRSWRTYEQYF.